This TCR beta chain derives from a study of blood T cell repertoires in COVID-19. Study-level information: COVID-19 samples, acute and convalescent, were from the United States, Italy and Spain. T cells, B-cell-depleted T cells, or PBMCs supplied cDNA or gDNA.

TCRdb keeps only in-frame clones here, not all; method: immunoSEQ multiplex PCR. The sample carries roughly 220,000 clones, 75% to 90% recorded once. The CDR3 runs 15 residues. V was clipped by 2 bases and J by 0 bases, with 11 bases between them. CDR1 and CDR2 (germline): GTSNPN, SVGIG (reference sequence). The TCR originated in a young man who had recovered from COVID-19. Sequencing used peripheral blood. This chain uses TRBV30 with TRBJ1-3; possible D gene TRBD1, 5 bases. CDR3 sequence: CAWSLGTTSGNTIYF. The CDR3 coding sequence is TGTGCCTGGAGTCTAGGGACTACCTCTGGAAACACCATATATTTT.